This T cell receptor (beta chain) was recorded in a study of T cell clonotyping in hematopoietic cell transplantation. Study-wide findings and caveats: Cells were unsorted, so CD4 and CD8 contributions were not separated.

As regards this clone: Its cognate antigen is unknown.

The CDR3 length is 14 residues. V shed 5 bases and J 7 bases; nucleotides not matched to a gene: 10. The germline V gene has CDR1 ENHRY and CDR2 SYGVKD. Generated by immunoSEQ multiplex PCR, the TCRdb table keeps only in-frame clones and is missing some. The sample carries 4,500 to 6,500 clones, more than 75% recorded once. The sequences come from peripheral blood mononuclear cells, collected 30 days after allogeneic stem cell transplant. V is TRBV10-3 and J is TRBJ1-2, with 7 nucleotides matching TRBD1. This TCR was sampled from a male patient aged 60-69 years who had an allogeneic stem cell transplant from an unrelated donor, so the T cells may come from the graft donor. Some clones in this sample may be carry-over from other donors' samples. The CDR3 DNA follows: TGTGCCATCAGTCAACTCGACAGGGTAGGTGGCTACACCTTC. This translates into CAISQLDRVGGYTF.